Listed here are 10 T cell receptor beta chains from one sample, sequenced in a study of naive and memory T cell subsets. Two oligonucleotides, mixed equimolar, formed the beta constant-region primer covering TRBC1 and TRBC2. The ligated cDNA underwent four PCR rounds using SP2 and nested alpha and beta constant-region primers. Using its own MiXCR run on the UMI-ligation and nested PCR reads, TCRdb lists one record per CDR3 protein. Of 85,000 or so distinct CDR3 sequences detected, over 9% appear once; the ten largest clones hold 1.2%. The sequencing sample was made of naive CD8+ T cells from blood. Every receptor here comes from a human donor in good health.

This clonotype was counted ten times or more. The chain joins TRBV27 to TRBJ2-7; TRBD2 matches 7 bases. J was trimmed by 0 bases and V by 5 bases; bases with no gene match: 7. The germline gives CDR1 MNHEY, CDR2 SMNVEV (reference sequence). The CDR3 totals 15 residues. The CDR3 DNA sequence: TGTGCCAGCAGTCTAATAGCGGGTACCTCCTACGAGCAGTACTTC. Its translation is CASSLIAGTSYEQYF.

Many counts were recorded for this clonotype. The chain is built from TRBV7-2 and TRBJ2-1; 10 nucleotides agree with TRBD2. This CDR3 region has 14 residues. The V gene end was trimmed by 4 bases and the J gene end by 8 bases; junction bases not matched to a gene: 5. Germline CDR1 is SGHTA and CDR2 is FQGNSA. The CDR3 sequence: CASSSRLAGDEQFF. CDR3 DNA sequence: TGTGCCAGCAGCTCCCGTCTAGCGGGAGATGAGCAGTTCTTC.

The V gene is TRBV30, the J gene TRBJ2-1; D not certain. There are 13 residues in the CDR3. CDR1 GTSNPN and CDR2 SVGIG come from the germline V gene (reference sequence). With 3 bases removed from V and 4 bases from J, the gap between germline ends came to 10 bases. The CDR3 reads CAWSIGDYNEQFF. The CDR3 DNA reads as TGTGCCTGGAGCATAGGAGATTACAATGAGCAGTTCTTC. Supplemented by reference TRBV30 and TRBJ2-1, the full variable domain reads SQTIHQWPATLVQPVGSPLSLECTVEGTSNPNLYWYRQAAGRGLQLLFYSVGIGQISSEVPQNLSASRPQDRQFILSSKKLLLSDSGFYLCAWSIGDYNEQFFGPGTRLTVL.

This clonotype came up a few times. V and J are TRBV10-3 and TRBJ2-1; 13 nucleotides align to TRBD2. This CDR3 has 14 amino acids. V gave up 8 bases and J gave up 4 bases; unmatched junction bases: 2. Germline-derived CDR1 and CDR2 are ENHRY and SYGVKD. The CDR3 nucleotides are TGTGCCATCCAGACTAGCGGGAGGTACAATGAGCAGTTCTTC. Translated, it gives CAIQTSGRYNEQFF.

This clonotype was observed many times. The rearrangement links TRBV4-3 to TRBJ1-2, with 9 bases fitting TRBD1. Looked up from germline, CDR1 is LGHNA and CDR2 is YSLEER. The junction had 13 bases not matched to a gene; V was cut back by 3 bases and J by 5 bases. The CDR3 contains 17 residues. The CDR3 DNA follows: TGCGCCAGCAGCCAGACGATACAAGGACAGGGGCGGTATGGCTACACCTTC. Amino acid sequence: CASSQTIQGQGRYGYTF.

The J gene is TRBJ2-3, the V gene TRBV11-2; no clear D. CDR3 size: 12 residues. Trimming left V 2 bases short and J 3 bases short, with 3 bases between. CDR1 and CDR2 from the germline V gene are SGHAT and FQNNGV. CDR3 DNA sequence: TGTGCCAGCAGCTTATGGACAGATACGCAGTATTTT. It translates to CASSLWTDTQYF.

This clonotype was picked up many times. This sequence joins TRBV10-3 and TRBJ2-7, with 8 nucleotides matching TRBD2. Trimming removed 7 bases from V and 5 bases from J; junction bases left unmatched: 7. Germline CDR1 and CDR2: ENHRY and SYGVKD. This CDR3 spans 13 amino acids. CDR3 protein: CAITRAGAHEQYF. CDR3 bases: TGTGCCATCACCAGAGCGGGAGCCCACGAGCAGTACTTC.

There are a few counts of this clonotype. The V call is TRBV28, the J call TRBJ2-1; D is possibly TRBD1 (6 bases). The V gene's germline CDR1 is MDHEN and CDR2 SYDVKM. The CDR3 totals 17 residues. Trimming pared 6 bases from V and 2 bases from J, leaving 20 bases between. In DNA form, the CDR3 reads TGTGCCAGCAGAGATACGCGGTCACAGGGCACCTACAATGAGCAGTTCTTC. It translates to CASRDTRSQGTYNEQFF. The variable domain in full, with the rest retrieved from reference TRBV28 and TRBJ2-1, is DVKVTQSSRYLVKRTGEKVFLECVQDMDHENMFWYRQDPGLGLRLIYFSYDVKMKEKGDIPEGYSVSREKKERFSLILESASTNQTSMYLCASRDTRSQGTYNEQFFGPGTRLTVL.

The chain recombines TRBV7-9 with TRBJ2-1; 7 bases line up with TRBD1. In germline, CDR1 is SEHNR, CDR2 FQNEAQ (reference sequence). The length of the CDR3 is 16 residues. V gave up 8 bases and J gave up 1 base; unmatched junction bases: 11. CDR3 protein: CASHIRTGDSYNEQFF. CDR3 DNA: TGTGCCAGCCATATCCGGACAGGCGATTCCTACAATGAGCAGTTCTTC.

Ten or more counts support this clonotype. The chain couples TRBV2 to TRBJ2-5; 12 bases agree with TRBD2. The CDR3 consists of 16 residues. V gave up 3 bases and J gave up 5 bases; unmatched junction bases: 7. Per the germline V gene, CDR1 is SNHLY and CDR2 is FYNNEI. DNA of the CDR3: TGTGCCAGCAGTGAGACTAGCGGGAGATTCCGGGAGACCCAGTACTTC. This sequence encodes CASSETSGRFRETQYF.